Sequencing of this T cell receptor beta chain was carried out in a study of cytomegalovirus exposure and HLA in healthy donors. CDR3 size: 17 residues. The ends lost 3 bases at V and 3 bases at J; junction bases unmatched: 14. Germline V gene sequence: CDR1 MGHRA, CDR2 YSYEKL. The PCR ran on 60 Vbeta and 13 Jbeta primers. Clones were read by immunoSEQ multiplex PCR, and TCRdb kept only the in-frame ones, dropping some. Of 200,000 to 250,000 clones in the sample, 80% to 90% were seen once. The sample comprised PBMCs. The chain has TRBV4-1 and TRBJ2-7, with 7 bases lining up with TRBD2. This TCR was recovered from a woman under 30 in good health and CMV-seronegative. The CDR3 DNA reads TGCGCCAGCAGCCAGACCACCGGGACTACCGGAGTCTACGAGCAGTACTTC. Translation: CASSQTTGTTGVYEQYF.